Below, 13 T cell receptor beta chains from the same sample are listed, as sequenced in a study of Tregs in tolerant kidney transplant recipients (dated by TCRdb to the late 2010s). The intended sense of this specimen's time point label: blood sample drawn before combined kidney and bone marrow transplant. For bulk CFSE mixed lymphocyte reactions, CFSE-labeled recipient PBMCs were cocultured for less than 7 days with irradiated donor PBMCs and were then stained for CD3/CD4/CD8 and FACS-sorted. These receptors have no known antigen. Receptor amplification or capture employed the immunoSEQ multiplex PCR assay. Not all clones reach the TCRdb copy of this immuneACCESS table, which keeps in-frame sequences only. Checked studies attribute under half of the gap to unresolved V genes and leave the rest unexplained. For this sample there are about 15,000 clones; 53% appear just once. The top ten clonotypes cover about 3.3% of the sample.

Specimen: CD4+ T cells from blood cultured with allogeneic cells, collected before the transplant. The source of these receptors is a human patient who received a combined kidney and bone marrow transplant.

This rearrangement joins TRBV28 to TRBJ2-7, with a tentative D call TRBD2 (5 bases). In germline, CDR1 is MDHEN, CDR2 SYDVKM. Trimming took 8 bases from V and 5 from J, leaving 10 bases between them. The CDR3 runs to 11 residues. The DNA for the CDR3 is TGTGCCAGCTTCGGGGAAAACGAGCAGTACTTC. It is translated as CASFGENEQYF.

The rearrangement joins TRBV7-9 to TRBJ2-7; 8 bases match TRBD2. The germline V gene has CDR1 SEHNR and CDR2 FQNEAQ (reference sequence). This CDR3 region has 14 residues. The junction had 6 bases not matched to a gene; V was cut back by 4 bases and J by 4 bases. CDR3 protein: CASSWGGGSYEQYF. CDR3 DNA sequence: TGTGCCAGCAGCTGGGGCGGGGGGAGTTACGAGCAGTACTTC.

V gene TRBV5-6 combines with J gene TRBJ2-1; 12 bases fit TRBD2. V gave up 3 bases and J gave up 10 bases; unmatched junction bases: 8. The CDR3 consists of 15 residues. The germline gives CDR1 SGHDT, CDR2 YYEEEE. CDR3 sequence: CASSSATSGGLEQFF. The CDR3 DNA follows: TGTGCCAGCAGCTCAGCGACTAGCGGGGGTCTAGAGCAGTTCTTC.

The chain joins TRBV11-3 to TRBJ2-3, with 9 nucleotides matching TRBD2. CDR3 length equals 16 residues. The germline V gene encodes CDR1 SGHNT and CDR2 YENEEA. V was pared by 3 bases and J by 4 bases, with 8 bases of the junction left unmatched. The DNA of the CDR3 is TGTGCCAGCAGCTTTTTAGCGGGAGAAGGGGCAGATACGCAGTATTTT. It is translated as CASSFLAGEGADTQYF.

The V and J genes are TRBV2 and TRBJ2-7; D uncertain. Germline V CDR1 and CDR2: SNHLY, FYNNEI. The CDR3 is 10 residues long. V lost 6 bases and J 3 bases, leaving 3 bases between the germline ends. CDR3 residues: CASRRYEQYF. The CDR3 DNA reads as TGTGCCAGCAGGCGCTACGAGCAGTACTTC.

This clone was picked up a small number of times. The CDR3 DNA reads as TGTGCCAGCAGTTACCCTCCCGACAGGGAGCTAGGCGGCTACACCTTC. Translation: CASSYPPDRELGGYTF. The J gene is TRBJ1-2, the V gene TRBV6-6; 7 nucleotides align to TRBD1. The V and J ends lost 2 bases and 8 bases, in that order; junction bases with no gene match: 14. Germline assignment: CDR1 MNHNY and CDR2 SVGAGI (reference sequence). This CDR3 region has 16 residues.

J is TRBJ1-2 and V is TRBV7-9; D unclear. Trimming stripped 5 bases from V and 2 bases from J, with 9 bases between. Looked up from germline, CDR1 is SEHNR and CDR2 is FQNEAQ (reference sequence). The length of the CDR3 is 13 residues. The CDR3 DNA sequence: TGTGCCAGCAGCCCGGTGGTGAACTATGGCTACACCTTC. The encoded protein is CASSPVVNYGYTF.

The CDR3 DNA reads TGTGCCAGCAGCTTAACGAGCGGGACGGGTGAAAAACTGTTTTTT. Its translation: CASSLTSGTGEKLFF. This chain uses TRBV7-9 with TRBJ1-4, with a weak D call TRBD1 (5 bases). The CDR3 has 15 amino acids. V lost 2 bases, J lost 7 bases, and 14 bases lay in between. The germline gives CDR1 SEHNR, CDR2 FQNEAQ (reference sequence).

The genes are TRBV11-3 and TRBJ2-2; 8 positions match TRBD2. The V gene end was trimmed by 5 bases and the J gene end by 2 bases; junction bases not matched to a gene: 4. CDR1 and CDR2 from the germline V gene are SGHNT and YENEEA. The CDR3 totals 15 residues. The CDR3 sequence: CASSRAGANTGELFF. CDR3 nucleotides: TGTGCCAGCAGCCGAGCGGGAGCTAACACCGGGGAGCTGTTTTTT.

The chain's CDR3 is CASSKEGRVQTQYF. The DNA of the CDR3 is TGTGCCAGCAGTAAGGAGGGTCGCGTGCAGACCCAGTACTTC. The chain employs TRBV6-5 and TRBJ2-5; D may be TRBD2 (6 bases). V gave up 5 bases and J gave up 6 bases, with 16 bases separating them. Germline-derived CDR1 and CDR2 are MNHEY and SVGAGI. The CDR3 spans 14 residues.

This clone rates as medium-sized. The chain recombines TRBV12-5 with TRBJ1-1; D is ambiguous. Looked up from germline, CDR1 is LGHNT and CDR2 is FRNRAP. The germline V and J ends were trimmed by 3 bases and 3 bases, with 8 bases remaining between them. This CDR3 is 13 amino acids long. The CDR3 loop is CASGFLPYTEAFF. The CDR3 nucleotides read TGTGCTAGTGGTTTCCTCCCCTACACTGAAGCTTTCTTT.

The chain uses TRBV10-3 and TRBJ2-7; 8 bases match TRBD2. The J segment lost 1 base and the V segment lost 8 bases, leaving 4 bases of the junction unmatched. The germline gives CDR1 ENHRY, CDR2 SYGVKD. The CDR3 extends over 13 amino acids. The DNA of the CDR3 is TGTGCCATCGCAGCGGGGGCTTCCTACGAGCAGTACTTC. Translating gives CAIAAGASYEQYF.

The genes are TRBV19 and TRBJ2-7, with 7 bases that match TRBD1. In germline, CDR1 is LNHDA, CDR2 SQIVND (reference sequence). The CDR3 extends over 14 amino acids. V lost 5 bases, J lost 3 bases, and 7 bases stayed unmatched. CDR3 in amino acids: CASSGTAQVYEQYF. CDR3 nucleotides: TGTGCCAGTAGTGGGACAGCTCAAGTCTACGAGCAGTACTTC. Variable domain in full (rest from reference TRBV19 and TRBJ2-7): DGGITQSPKYLFRKEGQNVTLSCEQNLNHDAMYWYRQDPGQGLRLIYYSQIVNDFQKGDIAEGYSVSREKKESFPLTVTSAQKNPTAFYLCASSGTAQVYEQYFGPGTRLTVT.